This is a list of T cell receptor beta chains from one sample in a study of T cell changes during pregnancy in multiple sclerosis. The protocol was immunoSEQ multiplex PCR, while the TCRdb copy is restricted to in-frame clones and leaves out a portion. This sample carries about 120,000 clones, approximately 94% of them seen once, and the ten largest clones take 6.2%. The material sequenced was peripheral blood, taken before pregnancy. These receptors were taken from a female donor with multiple sclerosis, enrolled in a pregnancy study. Each CDR3 is given with its conserved first and last residue. The D gene is left open where the match is weak. A clone size is listed for some rows: how often the clone was seen (once, few, many), or a class if it is expanded.

v_gene	abundance	j_gene	len	d_gene	CDR3nt	CDR3aa
TRBV11-1	NA	TRBJ1-4	16	TRBD1	TGTGCCAGCAGCTCTCAACAGGGGACAACTAATGAAAAACTGTTTTTT	CASSSQQGTTNEKLFF
TRBV7-9	NA	TRBJ1-6	13	NA	TGTGCCAGCAGCGCCCTCGGGGGGTCACCCCTCCACTTT	CASSALGGSPLHF
TRBV2	NA	TRBJ2-7	13	TRBD2	TGTGCCAGCACCCCGGGAGGGCCTTACGAGCAGTACTTC	CASTPGGPYEQYF
TRBV5-1	NA	TRBJ2-5	14	TRBD1	TGCGCCAGCAGCATAAGACAGGGCGGTGAGACCCAGTACTTC	CASSIRQGGETQYF
TRBV29-1	NA	TRBJ2-7	12	NA	TGCAGCGTTGACATCGGGCCGGGGGAGCAGTACTTC	CSVDIGPGEQYF
TRBV7-9	NA	TRBJ2-3	15	TRBD1	TGTGCCAGCAGCTTAGTTGGGACAGGGCTAGATACGCAGTATTTT	CASSLVGTGLDTQYF
TRBV13	NA	TRBJ2-3	17	TRBD2	TGTGCCAGCAGCTTAGTCGGGCGGGAGGGCCCCCCAGATACGCAGTATTTT	CASSLVGREGPPDTQYF
TRBV5-8	NA	TRBJ1-6	15	NA	TGTGCCAGCAGCTTGTTCGCGGGGGGCGATCCGCCCCTCCACTTT	CASSLFAGGDPPLHF
TRBV7-8	NA	TRBJ2-1	14	NA	TGTGCCAGCAGCTTAGTCCCAGGGGGCGGGGGGCAGTTCTTC	CASSLVPGGGGQFF
TRBV4-1	NA	TRBJ2-1	16	NA	TGCGCCAGCAGCCCCCGGGCGGAGGGGACCTACAATGAGCAGTTCTTC	CASSPRAEGTYNEQFF
TRBV11-2	NA	TRBJ2-1	16	NA	TGTGCCAGCAGCCTAGGGGTGGGAGCCCTACCCCTACGGCAGTTCTTC	CASSLGVGALPLRQFF
TRBV9	NA	TRBJ1-2	14	TRBD1	TGTGCCAGCAGCATGGGACAGCTTAACTATGGCTACACCTTC	CASSMGQLNYGYTF
TRBV11-2	NA	TRBJ1-1	13	NA	TGTGCCAGCACCTGGACAGAGAACACTGAAGCTTTCTTT	CASTWTENTEAFF
TRBV7-3	NA	TRBJ2-2	17	TRBD1	TGTGCCAGCAGCTTAACCCCTGACAGGGCGAACACCGGGGAGCTGTTTTTT	CASSLTPDRANTGELFF
TRBV30	NA	TRBJ2-1	10	NA	TGTGCCTGGAGTGGAGGTGAGCAGTTCTTC	CAWSGGEQFF
TRBV4-1	NA	TRBJ1-1	15	TRBD1	TGCGCCAGCAGCCACATGGACAGGAGGAACACTGAAGCTTTCTTT	CASSHMDRRNTEAFF
TRBV9	NA	TRBJ1-3	16	TRBD1	TGTGCCAGCACGAGGGACAGCCGGATTTTTGGAAACACCATATATTTT	CASTRDSRIFGNTIYF
TRBV6-1	NA	TRBJ1-5	13	NA	TGTGCCAGCTCAGGGGAGCGGTATCAGCCCCAGCATTTT	CASSGERYQPQHF
TRBV7-3	NA	TRBJ2-2	18	TRBD1	TGTGCCAGCAGCCGGGACCAGGGGGTGGGTTGGAACACCGGGGAGCTGTTTTTT	CASSRDQGVGWNTGELFF
TRBV27	NA	TRBJ2-2	17	TRBD1	TGTGCCAGCAGTTTAAAGGGGACAGGACAAAACACCGGGGAGCTGTTTTTT	CASSLKGTGQNTGELFF
TRBV10-3	NA	TRBJ2-2	14	NA	TGTGCCATCAATATCCAGGGGAACACCGGGGAGCTGTTTTTT	CAINIQGNTGELFF
TRBV6-5	NA	TRBJ1-3	14	TRBD1	TGTGCCAGCAGTCATCGACAGGGGGCCCTCAACATATATTTT	CASSHRQGALNIYF
TRBV7-3	NA	TRBJ2-1	14	TRBD2	TGTGCCAGCAGCTTAGCGGGAGATTTAAATGAGCAGTTCTTC	CASSLAGDLNEQFF
TRBV2	NA	TRBJ2-1	12	NA	TGTGCCAGCAGGCTAGTGGGCAATGAGCAGTTCTTC	CASRLVGNEQFF
TRBV4-1	NA	TRBJ2-7	19	TRBD1	TGCGCCAGCAGCCAAGGATTTGGGGGGCCGGGACAGGGGAACTACGAGCAGTACTTC	CASSQGFGGPGQGNYEQYF
TRBV13	NA	TRBJ2-4	16	TRBD1	TGTGCCAGCAGCGCACAGGGGTTCCGCGACAAAAACATTCAGTACTTC	CASSAQGFRDKNIQYF
TRBV5-1	once	TRBJ1-2	18	TRBD1	TGCGCCAGCAGCTTGGGAACGGGACAGTATGGCTTAGGCTATGGCTACACCTTC	CASSLGTGQYGLGYGYTF
TRBV5-1	NA	TRBJ2-1	16	TRBD2	TGCGCCAGCAGCTTACGGACTAGTTCCTCCTACAATGAGCAGTTCTTC	CASSLRTSSSYNEQFF
TRBV10-2	NA	TRBJ2-1	16	TRBD2	TGCGCCAGCAGTGAGCTGGGACTAGCGGGAGGGCGTGAGCAGTTCTTC	CASSELGLAGGREQFF
TRBV27	once	TRBJ2-1	16	TRBD2	TGTGCCAGCAGTTTTATGGGGGAGGGGCCCTACAATGAGCAGTTCTTC	CASSFMGEGPYNEQFF
TRBV28	NA	TRBJ2-7	12	NA	TGTGCCAGCAGTCAGGGCCGAGACGAGCAGTACTTC	CASSQGRDEQYF
TRBV5-4	NA	TRBJ2-3	13	NA	TGTGCCAGCAGCTTGACTAGCACAGATACGCAGTATTTT	CASSLTSTDTQYF
TRBV7-2	once	TRBJ2-1	14	TRBD2	TGTGCCAGTAGAGGGAGGGCCCTCCACAATGAGCAGTTCTTC	CASRGRALHNEQFF
TRBV30	NA	TRBJ2-3	14	TRBD2	TGTGCCTGCCTACTAGCGGGGGGCCCAGATACGCAGTATTTT	CACLLAGGPDTQYF
TRBV5-4	NA	TRBJ1-1	15	TRBD1	TGTGCCAGCAGCTCGGGACAGGACATGAACACTGAAGCTTTCTTT	CASSSGQDMNTEAFF
TRBV9	once	TRBJ2-7	15	TRBD1	TGTGCCAGCAGCGCGGCGGGACAGGGATCCTACGAGCAGTACTTC	CASSAAGQGSYEQYF
TRBV5-1	NA	TRBJ2-2	15	NA	TGCGCCAGCAGCCTAACGATCAGGGACACCGGGGAGCTGTTTTTT	CASSLTIRDTGELFF
TRBV9	NA	TRBJ2-7	13	TRBD1	TGTGCCAGCAGCGTAGGGGACAGCTACGAGCAGTACTTC	CASSVGDSYEQYF
TRBV18	NA	TRBJ2-7	16	NA	TGTGCCAGCTCACTTGGCCGGGGTGCTATTGGCTACGAGCAGTACTTC	CASSLGRGAIGYEQYF
TRBV7-9	NA	TRBJ2-5	14	NA	TGTGCCAGCAGCAGCCTTTTTCGAGAGGAGACCCAGTACTTC	CASSSLFREETQYF
TRBV19	once	TRBJ1-6	15	TRBD1	TGTGCCAGTAGTCTAACAGGGGGCGGTAATTCACCCCTCCACTTT	CASSLTGGGNSPLHF
TRBV6-6	NA	TRBJ1-1	15	NA	TGTGCCAGCAGTTATAATTTCAGGGGAGGGGCTGAAGCTTTCTTT	CASSYNFRGGAEAFF
TRBV30	NA	TRBJ1-1	13	NA	TGTGCCTGGGCGACTATCTTGAACACTGAAGCTTTCTTT	CAWATILNTEAFF
TRBV2	NA	TRBJ1-2	13	TRBD1	TGTGCCAGCAGCCGAGGACAGGGTGAGGGCTACACCTTC	CASSRGQGEGYTF
TRBV19	NA	TRBJ1-5	16	TRBD1	TGTGCCAGTAGTATAGGGACAGGGGGTATCAATCAGCCCCAGCATTTT	CASSIGTGGINQPQHF
TRBV7-8	NA	TRBJ1-2	18	NA	TGTGCCAGCACGGGTTACTTGGGGGTTAGCGGGATAGACTATGGCTACACCTTC	CASTGYLGVSGIDYGYTF